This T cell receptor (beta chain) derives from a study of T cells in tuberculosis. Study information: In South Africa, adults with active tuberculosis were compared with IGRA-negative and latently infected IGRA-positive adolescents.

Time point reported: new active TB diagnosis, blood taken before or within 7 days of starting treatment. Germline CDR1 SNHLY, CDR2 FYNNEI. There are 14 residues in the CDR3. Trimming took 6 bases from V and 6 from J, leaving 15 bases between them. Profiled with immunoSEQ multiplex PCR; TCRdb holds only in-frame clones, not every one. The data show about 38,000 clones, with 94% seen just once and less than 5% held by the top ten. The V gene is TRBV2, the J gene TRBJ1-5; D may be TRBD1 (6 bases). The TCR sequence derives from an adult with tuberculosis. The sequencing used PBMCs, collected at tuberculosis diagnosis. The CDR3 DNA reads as TGTGCCAGCAGCTGGACAGCTATACTTCAGCCCCAGCATTTT. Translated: CASSWTAILQPQHF.